This TCR beta chain was observed in a study of cytomegalovirus exposure and HLA in healthy donors. Notes on the study in general: It was reported that the classifier diagnosed cytomegalovirus status with high specificity and sensitivity in both the original and validation cohorts.

Trimming took off 3 bases at V and 0 bases at J, with 12 bases between the two ends. This CDR3 has 17 amino acids. The germline V gene encodes CDR1 KGHSY and CDR2 FQNENV. PCR involved 60 Vbeta and 13 Jbeta primers. TCRdb keeps only in-frame clones here, not all; method: immunoSEQ multiplex PCR. This table holds 150,000 to 200,000 clones, around 82% found once. This clone was detected only a few times. Its antigen is as yet unknown. Sequenced sample: PBMCs. The V and J genes are TRBV16 and TRBJ2-6; D is unclear. This TCR came from a young man in good health and CMV-seronegative. CDR3 residues: CASSQASSISGANVLTF. The DNA of the CDR3 is TGTGCCAGCAGCCAGGCATCCTCCATCTCTGGGGCCAACGTCCTGACTTTC. The full variable domain, completed using reference TRBV16 and TRBJ2-6, is GEEVAQTPKHLVRGEGQKAKLYCAPIKGHSYVFWYQQVLKNEFKFLISFQNENVFDETGMPKERFSAKCLPNSPCSLEIQATKLEDSAVYFCASSQASSISGANVLTFGAGSRLTVL.